Sequencing of this T cell receptor (beta chain) was carried out in a study of cytomegalovirus exposure and HLA in healthy donors. The V gene's germline CDR1 is SGHVS and CDR2 FQNEAQ. The CDR3 has 16 residues. Trimming cost V 5 bases and J 1 base, with 17 bases left between them. The study's findings and limits: TCR beta V- and J-gene trimming was later associated with a missense DCLRE1C variant.

On this clone itself: Its antigen is currently unknown.

PCR amplification relied on 60 Vbeta primers (plus 13 Jbeta primers). Here immunoSEQ multiplex PCR was the method, and the copy in TCRdb shows in-frame clones only, minus some. This sample lists approximately 45,000 clones; its ten largest clones have around 16%. This clonotype originated in a male donor in good health and CMV-seronegative. The sequenced sample consisted of PBMCs. The chain carries TRBV7-8 and TRBJ1-1, with D tentatively TRBD1 (6 bases). The CDR3 protein is CASSTHRVNPNTEAFF. CDR3 in DNA: TGTGCCAGCAGCACCCACAGGGTAAATCCGAACACTGAAGCTTTCTTT. The entire variable domain, with the rest obtained from reference TRBV7-8 and TRBJ1-1, is as follows: GAGVSQSPRYKVAKRGQDVALRCDPISGHVSLFWYQQALGQGPEFLTYFQNEAQLDKSGLPSDRFFAERPEGSVSTLKIQRTQQEDSAVYLCASSTHRVNPNTEAFFGQGTRLTVV.